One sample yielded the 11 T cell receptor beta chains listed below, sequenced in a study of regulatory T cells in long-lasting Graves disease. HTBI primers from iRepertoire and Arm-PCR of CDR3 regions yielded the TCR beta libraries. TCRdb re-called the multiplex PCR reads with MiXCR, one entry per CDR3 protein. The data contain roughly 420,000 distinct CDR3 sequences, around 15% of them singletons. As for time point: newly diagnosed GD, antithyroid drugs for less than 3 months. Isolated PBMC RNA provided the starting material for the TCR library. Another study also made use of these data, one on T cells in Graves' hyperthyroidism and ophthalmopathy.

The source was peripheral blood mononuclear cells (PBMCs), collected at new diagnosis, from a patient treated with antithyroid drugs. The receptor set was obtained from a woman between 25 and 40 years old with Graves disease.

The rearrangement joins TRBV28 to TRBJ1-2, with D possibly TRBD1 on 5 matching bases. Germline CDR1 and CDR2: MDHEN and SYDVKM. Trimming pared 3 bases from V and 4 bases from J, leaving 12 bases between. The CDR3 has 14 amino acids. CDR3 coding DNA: TGTGCCAGCAGTTTCCCGGGGGGGGGCTATGGCTACACCTTC. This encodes CASSFPGGGYGYTF.

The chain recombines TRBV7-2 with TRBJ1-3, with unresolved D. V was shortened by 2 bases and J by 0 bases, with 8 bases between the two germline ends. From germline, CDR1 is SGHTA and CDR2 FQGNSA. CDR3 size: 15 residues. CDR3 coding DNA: TGTGCCAGCAGCTTAAGGGTTCCCTCTGGAAACACCATATATTTT. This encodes CASSLRVPSGNTIYF.

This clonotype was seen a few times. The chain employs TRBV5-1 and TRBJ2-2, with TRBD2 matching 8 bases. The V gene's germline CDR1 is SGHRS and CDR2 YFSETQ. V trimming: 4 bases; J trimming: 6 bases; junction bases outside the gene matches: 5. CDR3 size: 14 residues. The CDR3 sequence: CASSPRGGAGELFF. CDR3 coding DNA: TGCGCCAGCAGCCCCCGGGGGGGAGCCGGGGAGCTGTTTTTT. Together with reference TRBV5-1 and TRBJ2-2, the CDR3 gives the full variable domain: KAGVTQTPRYLIKTRGQQVTLSCSPISGHRSVSWYQQTPGQGLQFLFEYFSETQRNKGNFPGRFSGRQFSNSRSEMNVSTLELGDSALYLCASSPRGGAGELFFGEGSRLTVL.

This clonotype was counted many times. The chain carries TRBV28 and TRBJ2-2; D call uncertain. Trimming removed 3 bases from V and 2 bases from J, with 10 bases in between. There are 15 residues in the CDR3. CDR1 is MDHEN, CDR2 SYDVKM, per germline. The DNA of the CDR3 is TGTGCCAGCAGTTTTACTGCCGACAACACCGGGGAGCTGTTTTTT. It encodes CASSFTADNTGELFF.

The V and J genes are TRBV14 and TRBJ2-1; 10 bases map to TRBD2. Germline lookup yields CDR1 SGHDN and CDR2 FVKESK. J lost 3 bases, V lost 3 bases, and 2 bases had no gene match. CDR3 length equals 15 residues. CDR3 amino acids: CASSHLAGVYNEQFF. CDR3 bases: TGTGCCAGCAGCCATCTAGCGGGGGTCTACAATGAGCAGTTCTTC.

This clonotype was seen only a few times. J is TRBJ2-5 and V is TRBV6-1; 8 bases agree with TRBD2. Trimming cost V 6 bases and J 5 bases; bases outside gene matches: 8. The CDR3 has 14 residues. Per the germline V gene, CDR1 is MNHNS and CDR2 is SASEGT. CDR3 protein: CASSPSGSGETQYF. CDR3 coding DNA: TGTGCCAGCAGCCCCAGCGGGAGCGGGGAGACCCAGTACTTC.

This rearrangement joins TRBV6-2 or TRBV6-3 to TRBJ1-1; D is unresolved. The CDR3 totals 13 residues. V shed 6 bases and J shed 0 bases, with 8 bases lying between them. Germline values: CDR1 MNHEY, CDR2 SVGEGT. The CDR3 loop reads CASRRHMNTEAFF. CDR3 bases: TGTGCCAGCAGACGGCACATGAACACTGAAGCTTTCTTT.

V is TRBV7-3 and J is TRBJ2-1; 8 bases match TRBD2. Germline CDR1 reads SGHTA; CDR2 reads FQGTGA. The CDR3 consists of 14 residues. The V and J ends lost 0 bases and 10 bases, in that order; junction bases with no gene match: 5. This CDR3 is CASSLTAGGREQFF. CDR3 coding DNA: TGTGCCAGCAGCTTAACGGCGGGAGGCCGCGAGCAGTTCTTC. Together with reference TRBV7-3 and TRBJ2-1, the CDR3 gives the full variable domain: GAGVSQTPSNKVTEKGKYVELRCDPISGHTALYWYRQSLGQGPEFLIYFQGTGAADDSGLPNDRFFAVRPEGSVSTLKIQRTERGDSAVYLCASSLTAGGREQFFGPGTRLTVL.

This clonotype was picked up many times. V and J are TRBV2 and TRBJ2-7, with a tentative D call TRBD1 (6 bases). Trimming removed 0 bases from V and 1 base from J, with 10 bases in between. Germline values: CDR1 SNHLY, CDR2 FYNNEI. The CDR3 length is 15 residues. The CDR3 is CASSEAGQLSYEQYF. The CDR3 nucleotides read TGTGCCAGCAGTGAAGCTGGACAGCTTTCCTACGAGCAGTACTTC.

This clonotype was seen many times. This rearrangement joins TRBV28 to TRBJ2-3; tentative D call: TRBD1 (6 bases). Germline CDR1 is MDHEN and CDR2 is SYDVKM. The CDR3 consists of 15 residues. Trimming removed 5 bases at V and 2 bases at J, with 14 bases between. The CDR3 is CASSPSTGNTDTQYF. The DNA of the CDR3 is TGTGCCAGCAGTCCCTCGACAGGAAACACAGATACGCAGTATTTT.

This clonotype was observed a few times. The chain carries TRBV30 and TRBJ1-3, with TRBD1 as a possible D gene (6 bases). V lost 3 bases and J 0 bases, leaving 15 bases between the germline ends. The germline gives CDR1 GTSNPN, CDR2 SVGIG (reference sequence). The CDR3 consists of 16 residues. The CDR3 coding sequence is TGTGCCTGGAGGGGCGGACAGTATTACTCTGGAAACACCATATATTTT. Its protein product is CAWRGGQYYSGNTIYF.